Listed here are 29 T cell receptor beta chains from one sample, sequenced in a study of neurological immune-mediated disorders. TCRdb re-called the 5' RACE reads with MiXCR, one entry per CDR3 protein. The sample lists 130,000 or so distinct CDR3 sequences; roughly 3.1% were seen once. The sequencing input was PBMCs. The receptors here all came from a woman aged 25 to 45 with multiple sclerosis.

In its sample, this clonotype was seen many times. CDR3 bases: TGTGCCAGCAGCCGACTTGGAGGGCAGTATTTT. The encoded protein is CASSRLGGQYF. V is TRBV2 and J is TRBJ2-3, with D possibly being TRBD2 (5 bases). Germline loops: CDR1 SNHLY, CDR2 FYNNEI. CDR3 length: 11 amino acids. The V gene lost 6 bases and the J gene lost 11 bases, with 12 bases spanning the gap. The entire variable domain, with the rest obtained from reference TRBV2 and TRBJ2-3, is as follows: EPEVTQTPSHQVTQMGQEVILRCVPISNHLYFYWYRQILGQKVEFLVSFYNNEISEKSEIFDDQFSVERPDGSNFTLKIRSTKLEDSAMYFCASSRLGGQYFGPGTRLTVL.

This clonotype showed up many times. CDR3: CATSRDGGQRNTEAFF. CDR3 DNA sequence: TGTGCCACCAGCAGAGACGGGGGACAGAGGAACACTGAAGCTTTCTTT. The chain employs TRBV15 and TRBJ1-1, with 7 nucleotides matching TRBD1. V shed 0 bases and J 1 base; nucleotides not matched to a gene: 5. Germline values: CDR1 LNHNV, CDR2 YYDKDF (reference sequence). The CDR3 has 16 residues.

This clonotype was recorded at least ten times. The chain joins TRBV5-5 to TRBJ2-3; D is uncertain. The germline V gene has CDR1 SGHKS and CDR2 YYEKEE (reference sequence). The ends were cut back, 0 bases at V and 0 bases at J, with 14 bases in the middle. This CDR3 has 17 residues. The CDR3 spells CASSLVLAPISTDTQYF. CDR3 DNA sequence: TGTGCCAGCAGCTTGGTACTCGCTCCTATCAGCACAGATACGCAGTATTTT.

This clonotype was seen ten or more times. The CDR3 region is CASSRGNTEAFF. The DNA of the CDR3 is TGTGCCAGCTCGAGGGGGAACACTGAAGCTTTCTTT. The chain couples TRBV5-5 to TRBJ1-1, with a tentative D call TRBD1 (5 bases). The CDR3 length is 12 residues. V lost 7 bases, J lost 1 base, and 8 bases lay in between. The germline gives CDR1 SGHKS, CDR2 YYEKEE (reference sequence).

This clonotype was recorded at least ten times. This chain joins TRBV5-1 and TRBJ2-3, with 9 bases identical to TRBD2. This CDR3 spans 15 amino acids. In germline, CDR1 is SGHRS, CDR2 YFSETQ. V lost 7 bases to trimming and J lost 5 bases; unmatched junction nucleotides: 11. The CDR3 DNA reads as TGCGCCAGCCGGTATAGCGGGAGTGTCGGAGATACGCAGTATTTT. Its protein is CASRYSGSVGDTQYF.

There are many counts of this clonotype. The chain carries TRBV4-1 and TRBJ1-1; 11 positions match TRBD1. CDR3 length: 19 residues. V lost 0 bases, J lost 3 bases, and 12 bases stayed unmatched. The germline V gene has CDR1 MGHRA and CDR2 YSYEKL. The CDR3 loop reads CASSQDGPPDRGLYTEAFF. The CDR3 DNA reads TGCGCCAGCAGCCAAGATGGTCCTCCGGACAGGGGGCTGTACACTGAAGCTTTCTTT.

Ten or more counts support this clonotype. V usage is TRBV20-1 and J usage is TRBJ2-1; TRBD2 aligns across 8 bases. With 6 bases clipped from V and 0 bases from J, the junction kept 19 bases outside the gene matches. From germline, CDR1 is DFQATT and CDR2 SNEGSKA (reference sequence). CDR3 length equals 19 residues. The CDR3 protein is CSARGPLRSGSISYNEQFF. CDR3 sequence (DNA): TGCAGTGCAAGGGGACCCCTTCGAAGCGGGAGTATCTCCTACAATGAGCAGTTCTTC.

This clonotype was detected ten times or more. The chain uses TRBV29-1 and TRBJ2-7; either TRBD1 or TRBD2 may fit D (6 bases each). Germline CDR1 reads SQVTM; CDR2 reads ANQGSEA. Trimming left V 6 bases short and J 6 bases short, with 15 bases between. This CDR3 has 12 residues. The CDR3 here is CSVLRTAGEQYF. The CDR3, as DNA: TGCAGCGTCCTGAGGACAGCGGGCGAGCAGTACTTC.

CDR3 residues: CASSLTSGRGLNTDTQYF. The CDR3 DNA reads TGTGCCAGCAGCTTGACTAGCGGGAGAGGACTGAACACAGATACGCAGTATTTT. The chain is built from TRBV5-4 and TRBJ2-3; 11 bases are shared with TRBD2. This CDR3 is 18 amino acids long. Trimming took 1 base from V and 2 from J; bases not matched to a gene: 9. Germline V lookup: CDR1 SGHNT, CDR2 YYREEE (reference sequence).

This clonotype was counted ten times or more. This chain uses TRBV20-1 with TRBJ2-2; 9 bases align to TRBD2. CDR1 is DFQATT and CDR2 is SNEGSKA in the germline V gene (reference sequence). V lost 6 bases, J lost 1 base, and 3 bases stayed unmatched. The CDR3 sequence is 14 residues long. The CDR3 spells CSAGSGRNTGELFF. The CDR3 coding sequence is TGCAGTGCCGGTAGCGGGAGGAACACCGGGGAGCTGTTTTTT.

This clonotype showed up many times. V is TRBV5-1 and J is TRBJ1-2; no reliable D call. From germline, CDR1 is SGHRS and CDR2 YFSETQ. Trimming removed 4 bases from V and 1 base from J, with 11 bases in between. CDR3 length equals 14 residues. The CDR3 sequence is CASSPGGGNYGYTF. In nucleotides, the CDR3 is TGCGCCAGCAGCCCCGGTGGCGGTAACTATGGCTACACCTTC.

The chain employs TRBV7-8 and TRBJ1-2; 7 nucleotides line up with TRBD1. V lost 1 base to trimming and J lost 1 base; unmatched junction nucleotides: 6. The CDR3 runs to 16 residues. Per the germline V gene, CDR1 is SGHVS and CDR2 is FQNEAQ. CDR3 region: CASSLDPGQLNYGYTF. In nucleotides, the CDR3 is TGTGCCAGCAGCTTAGATCCGGGACAGCTTAACTATGGCTACACCTTC.

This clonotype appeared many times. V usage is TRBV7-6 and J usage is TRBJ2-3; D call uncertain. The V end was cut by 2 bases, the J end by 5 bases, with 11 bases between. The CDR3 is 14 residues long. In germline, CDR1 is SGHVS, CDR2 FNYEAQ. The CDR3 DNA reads TGTGCCAGCAGCTTACTCACAAAACTAGATACGCAGTATTTT. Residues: CASSLLTKLDTQYF. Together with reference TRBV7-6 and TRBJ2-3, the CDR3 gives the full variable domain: GAGVSQSPRYKVTKRGQDVALRCDPISGHVSLYWYRQALGQGPEFLTYFNYEAQQDKSGLPNDRFSAERPEGSISTLTIQRTEQRDSAMYRCASSLLTKLDTQYFGPGTRLTVL.

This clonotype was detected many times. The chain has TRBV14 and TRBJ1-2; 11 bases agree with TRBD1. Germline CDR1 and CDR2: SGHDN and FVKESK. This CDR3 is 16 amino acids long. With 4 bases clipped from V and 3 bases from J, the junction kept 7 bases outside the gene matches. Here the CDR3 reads CASSPLGTGGYYGYTF. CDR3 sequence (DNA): TGTGCCAGCAGCCCCCTGGGGACAGGGGGTTACTATGGCTACACCTTC. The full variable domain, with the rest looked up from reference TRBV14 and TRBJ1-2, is EAGVTQFPSHSVIEKGQTVTLRCDPISGHDNLYWYRRVMGKEIKFLLHFVKESKQDESGMPNNRFLAERTGGTYSTLKVQPAELEDSGVYFCASSPLGTGGYYGYTFGSGTRLTVV.

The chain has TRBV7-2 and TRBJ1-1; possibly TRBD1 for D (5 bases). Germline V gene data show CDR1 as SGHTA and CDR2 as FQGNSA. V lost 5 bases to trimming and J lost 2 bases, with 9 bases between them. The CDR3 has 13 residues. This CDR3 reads CASSLQENTEAFF. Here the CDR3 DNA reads TGTGCCAGCAGCCTACAGGAAAACACTGAAGCTTTCTTT.

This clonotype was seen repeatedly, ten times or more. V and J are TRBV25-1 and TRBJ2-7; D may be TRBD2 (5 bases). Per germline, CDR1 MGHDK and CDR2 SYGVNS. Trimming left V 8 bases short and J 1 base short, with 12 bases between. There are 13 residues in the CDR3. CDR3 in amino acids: CASEGRDSYEQYF. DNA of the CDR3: TGTGCCAGCGAGGGCCGAGATTCCTACGAGCAGTACTTC.

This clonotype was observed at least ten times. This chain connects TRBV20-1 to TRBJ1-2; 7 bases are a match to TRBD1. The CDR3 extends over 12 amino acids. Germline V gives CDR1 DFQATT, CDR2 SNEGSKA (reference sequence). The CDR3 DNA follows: TGCATCATCCGGGACAGCAGCTATGGCTACACCTTC. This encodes CIIRDSSYGYTF.

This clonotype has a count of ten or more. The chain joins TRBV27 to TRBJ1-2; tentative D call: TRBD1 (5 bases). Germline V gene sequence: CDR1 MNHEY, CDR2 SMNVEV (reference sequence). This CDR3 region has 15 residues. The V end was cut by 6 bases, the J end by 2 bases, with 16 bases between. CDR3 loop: CASRPTGRLNYGYTF. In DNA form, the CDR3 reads TGTGCCAGCAGGCCGACGGGACGGCTGAACTATGGCTACACCTTC.

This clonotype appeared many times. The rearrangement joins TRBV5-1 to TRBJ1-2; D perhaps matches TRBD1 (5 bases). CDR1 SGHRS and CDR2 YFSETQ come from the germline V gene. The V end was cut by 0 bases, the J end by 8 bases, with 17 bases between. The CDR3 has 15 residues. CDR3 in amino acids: CASSLGGRAMEGYTF. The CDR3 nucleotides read TGCGCCAGCAGCTTGGGGGGCAGGGCAATGGAAGGCTACACCTTC.

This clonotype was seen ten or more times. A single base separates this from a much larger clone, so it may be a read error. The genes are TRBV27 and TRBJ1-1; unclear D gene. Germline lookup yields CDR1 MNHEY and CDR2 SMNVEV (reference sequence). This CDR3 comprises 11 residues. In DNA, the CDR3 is TGTGCCTGCAGTGCTGGCACTGAAGCTTTCTTT. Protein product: CACSAGTEAFF.

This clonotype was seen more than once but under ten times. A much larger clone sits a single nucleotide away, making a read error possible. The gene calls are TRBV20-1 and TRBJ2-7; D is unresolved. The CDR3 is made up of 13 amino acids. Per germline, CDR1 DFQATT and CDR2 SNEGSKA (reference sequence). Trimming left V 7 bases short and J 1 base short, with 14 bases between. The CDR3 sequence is CSDRRKGSYEQYF. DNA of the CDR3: TGCAGTGATCGGCGGAAGGGTTCCTACGAGCAGTACTTC.

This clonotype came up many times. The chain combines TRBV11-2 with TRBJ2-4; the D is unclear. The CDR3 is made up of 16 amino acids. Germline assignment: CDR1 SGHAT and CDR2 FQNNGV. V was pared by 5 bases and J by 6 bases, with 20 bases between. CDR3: CASSPPLGESLNIQYF. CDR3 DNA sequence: TGTGCCAGCAGCCCCCCCTTGGGCGAGTCCCTAAACATTCAGTACTTC.

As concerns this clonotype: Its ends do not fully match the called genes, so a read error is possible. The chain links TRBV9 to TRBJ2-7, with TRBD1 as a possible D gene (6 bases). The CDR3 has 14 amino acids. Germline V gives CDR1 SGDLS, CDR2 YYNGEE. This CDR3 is CASSVGTRRNEQYF. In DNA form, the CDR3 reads TGTGCCAGTAGCGTAGGGACAAGGCGAAACGAGCAGTACTTC.

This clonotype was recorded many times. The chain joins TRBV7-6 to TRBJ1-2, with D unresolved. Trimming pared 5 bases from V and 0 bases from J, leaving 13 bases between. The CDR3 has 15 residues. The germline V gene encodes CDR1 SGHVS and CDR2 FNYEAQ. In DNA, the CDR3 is TGTGCCAGCAGCGCACAACAACGCCCTAACTATGGCTACACCTTC. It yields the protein CASSAQQRPNYGYTF.

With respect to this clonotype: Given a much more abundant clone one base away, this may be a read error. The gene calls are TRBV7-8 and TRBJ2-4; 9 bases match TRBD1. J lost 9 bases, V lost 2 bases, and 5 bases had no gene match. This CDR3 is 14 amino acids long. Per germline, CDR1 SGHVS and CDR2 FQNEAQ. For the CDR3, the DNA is TGTGCCAGCAGCTTAACCGGGACAGGGAGCATTCAGTACTTC. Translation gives CASSLTGTGSIQYF.

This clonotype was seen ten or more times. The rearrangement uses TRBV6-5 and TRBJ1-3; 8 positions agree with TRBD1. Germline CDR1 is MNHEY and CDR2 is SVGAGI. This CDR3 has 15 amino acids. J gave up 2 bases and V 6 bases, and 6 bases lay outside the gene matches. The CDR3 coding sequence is TGTGCCAGCAGAAGGGACAGGACCCCTGGAAACACCATATATTTT. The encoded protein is CASRRDRTPGNTIYF.

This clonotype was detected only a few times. The CDR3 loop reads CSARDPQGGDYGYTF. CDR3 sequence (DNA): TGCAGTGCTAGAGATCCCCAGGGAGGTGACTATGGCTACACCTTC. The rearrangement links TRBV20-1 to TRBJ1-2, with D possibly TRBD1 on 5 matching bases. Germline lookup yields CDR1 DFQATT and CDR2 SNEGSKA (reference sequence). Between the trimmed V and J ends, which lost 0 bases and 3 bases, there was a span of 14 bases. The CDR3 is made up of 15 amino acids.

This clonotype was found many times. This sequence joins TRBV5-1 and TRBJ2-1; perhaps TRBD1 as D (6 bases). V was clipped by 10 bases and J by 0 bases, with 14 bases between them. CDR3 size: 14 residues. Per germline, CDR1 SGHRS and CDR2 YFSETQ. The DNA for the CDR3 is TGCGCCTGCTCCCGGGACACCTCCTACAATGAGCAGTTCTTC. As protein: CACSRDTSYNEQFF.

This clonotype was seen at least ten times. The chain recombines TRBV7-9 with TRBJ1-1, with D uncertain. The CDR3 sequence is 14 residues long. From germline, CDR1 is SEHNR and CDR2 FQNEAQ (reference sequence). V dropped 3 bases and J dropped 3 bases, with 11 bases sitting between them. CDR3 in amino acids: CASSLGVSDTEAFF. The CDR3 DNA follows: TGTGCCAGCAGCTTGGGAGTTTCGGACACTGAAGCTTTCTTT.